The 16 T cell receptor beta chains below come from one sample, sequenced in a study of shared clonotypes between healthy human individuals. TCRdb's copy holds only in-frame clones and misses some; the assay was immunoSEQ multiplex PCR. The table records some 1 million clones, 65% to 75% of them present only once. Sequencing was done on a sample of memory CD4+ T cells sorted from blood. Subset denoted: CD45RA-negative fraction. Source of these receptors: a man aged 18 to 30 in good health.

The J gene is TRBJ2-7, the V gene TRBV13, with 13 bases fitting TRBD2. Germline loops: CDR1 PRHDT, CDR2 FYEKMQ (reference sequence). The V segment lost 5 bases and the J segment 4 bases; nucleotides outside the gene matches: 2. CDR3 length: 14 amino acids. The CDR3 is CASSGTSGIYEQYF. The DNA of the CDR3 is TGTGCCAGCAGCGGGACTAGCGGGATATACGAGCAGTACTTC.

The rearrangement links TRBV7-9 to TRBJ2-5; D remains ambiguous. V dropped 1 base and J dropped 5 bases, with 11 bases sitting between them. This CDR3 is 14 amino acids long. CDR1 and CDR2 from the germline V gene are SEHNR and FQNEAQ (reference sequence). The CDR3 sequence is CASSLVHPRETQYF. As DNA, the CDR3 is TGTGCCAGCAGCTTAGTCCACCCTCGGGAGACCCAGTACTTC.

The rearrangement links TRBV5-1 to TRBJ2-3; TRBD2 agrees at 11 bases. Germline values: CDR1 SGHRS, CDR2 YFSETQ. With V trimmed by 0 bases and J by 1 base, 7 bases remained unmatched. The CDR3 spans 18 residues. The CDR3 is CASSLAVAGGPGTDTQYF. CDR3 coding DNA: TGCGCCAGCAGCTTGGCGGTAGCGGGGGGGCCGGGCACAGATACGCAGTATTTT.

This clone appeared a few times. The CDR3 bases are TGTGCCAGCTCACCAGGAGTGATCCCTGAAGCTTTCTTT. Protein sequence: CASSPGVIPEAFF. The chain couples TRBV18 to TRBJ1-1; unclear D gene. Germline-derived CDR1 and CDR2 are KGHSH and LQKENI. Trimming removed 2 bases at V and 6 bases at J, with 10 bases between. The CDR3 length is 13 residues. Combining the CDR3 with reference TRBV18 and TRBJ1-1 gives the whole variable domain NAGVMQNPRHLVRRRGQEARLRCSPMKGHSHVYWYRQLPEEGLKFMVYLQKENIIDESGMPKERFSAEFPKEGPSILRIQQVVRGDSAAYFCASSPGVIPEAFFGQGTRLTVV.

In this sample, this clone turned up once. The chain carries TRBV5-5 and TRBJ2-1; D unclear. The CDR3 has 13 residues. The V end lost 5 bases, the J end lost 8 bases, and 14 bases lay between the germline ends. From germline, CDR1 is SGHKS and CDR2 YYEKEE (reference sequence). The CDR3 protein is CASRYDSMDEQFF. The DNA of the CDR3 is TGTGCCAGCAGGTATGATAGCATGGATGAGCAGTTCTTC.

V gene TRBV7-8 combines with J gene TRBJ1-2; perhaps TRBD1 as D (5 bases). Germline CDR1 is SGHVS and CDR2 is FQNEAQ. This CDR3 spans 14 amino acids. Trimming stripped 5 bases from V and 6 bases from J, with 16 bases between. CDR3 sequence: CASSPSPGRHGYTF. As DNA, the CDR3 is TGTGCCAGCAGCCCATCCCCGGGACGACATGGCTACACCTTC.

This CDR3 is CASSVLGPGAYEQYF. The CDR3 region has the DNA TGTGCCAGCAGTGTATTAGGACCCGGAGCCTACGAGCAGTACTTC. The rearrangement uses TRBV6-1 and TRBJ2-7; D gene ambiguous. The CDR3 loop spans 15 amino acids. The V gene lost 4 bases and the J gene lost 2 bases, with 15 bases spanning the gap. Germline values: CDR1 MNHNS, CDR2 SASEGT.

The chain carries TRBV19 and TRBJ1-1; D is ambiguous. The germline V gene has CDR1 LNHDA and CDR2 SQIVND (reference sequence). The CDR3 is made up of 12 amino acids. V gave up 5 bases and J gave up 1 base, with 5 bases separating them. This chain's CDR3 is CASSGQNTEAFF. CDR3 sequence (DNA): TGTGCCAGTAGTGGGCAGAACACTGAAGCTTTCTTT.

This chain links TRBV5-1 with TRBJ1-1; possibly TRBD1 for D (5 bases). This CDR3 contains 13 residues. The germline CDR1 and CDR2 sequences are SGHRS and YFSETQ. V was clipped by 0 bases and J by 8 bases, with 11 bases between them. CDR3 sequence reads: CASSLGRGREAFF. DNA for the CDR3: TGCGCCAGCAGCTTGGGGAGGGGCAGAGAAGCTTTCTTT.

The sample holds one count of this clone. The chain combines TRBV19 with TRBJ1-1; TRBD1 is a possible D gene (5 bases). Trimming took 11 bases from V and 2 from J, leaving 18 bases between them. The CDR3 is made up of 14 amino acids. Germline values: CDR1 LNHDA, CDR2 SQIVND (reference sequence). The CDR3 sequence: CASSSRGPNTEAFF. The CDR3 nucleotides are TGTGCCTCCTCCTCCCGGGGCCCTAACACTGAAGCTTTCTTT.

The J gene is TRBJ1-3, the V gene TRBV30; 7 bases line up with TRBD1. V gave up 7 bases and J gave up 0 bases; unmatched junction bases: 15. CDR1 and CDR2 from the germline V gene are GTSNPN and SVGIG (reference sequence). This CDR3 is 17 amino acids long. Written as DNA, the CDR3 is TGTGCCTCCTCGACCTTAGGACAGGTCACCTCTGGAAACACCATATATTTT. It is translated as CASSTLGQVTSGNTIYF. Combining the CDR3 with reference TRBV30 and TRBJ1-3 gives the whole variable domain SQTIHQWPATLVQPVGSPLSLECTVEGTSNPNLYWYRQAAGRGLQLLFYSVGIGQISSEVPQNLSASRPQDRQFILSSKKLLLSDSGFYLCASSTLGQVTSGNTIYFGEGSWLTVV.

This clone was detected only once. This rearrangement joins TRBV19 to TRBJ2-2; 13 bases are shared with TRBD2. CDR3 length: 15 amino acids. The V gene's germline CDR1 is LNHDA and CDR2 SQIVND (reference sequence). The V gene end was trimmed by 9 bases and the J gene end by 4 bases; junction bases not matched to a gene: 5. CDR3 bases: TGTGCCAGCGGACTAGCGGGAGCCCCCACCGGGGAGCTGTTTTTT. Amino acid sequence: CASGLAGAPTGELFF.

This clone was found once. CDR3 protein: CATSRSSSGANVLTF. The CDR3 DNA sequence: TGTGCCACCAGCAGGTCCTCCTCTGGGGCCAACGTCCTGACTTTC. The chain joins TRBV15 to TRBJ2-6, with unresolved D. CDR3 length: 15 residues. Germline V gene sequence: CDR1 LNHNV, CDR2 YYDKDF (reference sequence). The ends were cut back, 3 bases at V and 0 bases at J, with 6 bases in the middle.

The chain links TRBV4-3 to TRBJ2-3; 10 nucleotides agree with TRBD2. J gave up 11 bases and V 0 bases, and 17 bases lay outside the gene matches. This CDR3 has 18 residues. Germline CDR1 and CDR2: LGHNA and YSLEER. CDR3 region: CASSQESVQRRGLAEQYF. Written as DNA, the CDR3 is TGCGCCAGCAGCCAAGAATCCGTTCAGAGGAGAGGACTAGCGGAGCAGTATTTT.

With respect to this clone: Different DNA sequences within this sample yield the same CDR3. The V call is TRBV7-2, the J call TRBJ1-1; D uncertain. Trimming shortened V by 1 base and J by 0 bases, and 3 bases separated the two germline ends. In germline, CDR1 is SGHTA, CDR2 FQGNSA. The CDR3 extends over 13 amino acids. CDR3 sequence: CASSLGMNTEAFF. The CDR3 nucleotides are TGTGCCAGCAGCTTAGGGATGAACACTGAAGCTTTCTTT.

This clone was seen a handful of times. The chain joins TRBV28 to TRBJ2-5; TRBD2 matches 7 bases. Germline CDR1 and CDR2: MDHEN and SYDVKM. The CDR3 is 16 amino acids. The V gene end was trimmed by 2 bases and the J gene end by 5 bases; junction bases not matched to a gene: 11. The DNA for the CDR3 is TGTGCCAGCAGTTTAAGGTTCCGGGGAGGGTCGGAGACCCAGTACTTC. Protein product: CASSLRFRGGSETQYF.